The TCR beta chain described here comes from a study of Graves' ophthalmopathy and Graves' hyperthyroidism. Trimming removed 8 bases at V and 0 bases at J, with 5 bases between. The CDR3 has 12 amino acids. Other autoimmune diseases, uncontrolled infections, pregnancy or lactation led to the exclusion of patients. Amplification of the TCR beta CDR3 regions used RNA transcripts (as template). HTBI primers served in a first-round RT-PCR, which a second-round multiplex PCR followed. One entry per CDR3 protein, called by TCRdb with MiXCR from the multiplex PCR reads. The table shows a few hundred thousand distinct CDR3 sequences, with about a sixth occurring only once. This clonotype was found once.

Sequencing was carried out using peripheral blood. This clonotype was obtained from a woman aged 18-35 years with Graves' ophthalmopathy. This sequence joins TRBV12-3 or TRBV12-4 and TRBJ2-4, with D uncertain. CDR3 amino acids: CASAIAKNIQYF. CDR3 nucleotide sequence: TGTGCCAGCGCCATAGCCAAAAACATTCAGTACTTC.